Listed below are T cell receptor beta chains from one sample, sequenced in a study of blood T cell repertoires in COVID-19. Sequencing was performed with immunoSEQ multiplex PCR; in TCRdb, only in-frame clones are kept and a portion is missing. The data hold fewer than 350,000 clones, with 85% observed a single time. The sample consisted of PBMCs or T cells enriched from blood (not recorded which). These receptors came from a woman under 40 who had been exposed to COVID-19. CDR3s include the opening cysteine and the closing phenylalanine or tryptophan. Fields, in order: V gene, D gene, J gene, CDR3 length, clone size, CDR3 protein, CDR3 DNA. The D gene is left open where the match is weak. Clone size is stated in some rows and not others, as once, few, many or a class when expanded.

>TRBV5-1|TRBD1|TRBJ2-1|16|.
CASGNLQGANYNEQFF
TGCGCCAGCGGCAATCTGCAGGGGGCTAACTACAATGAGCAGTTCTTC
>TRBV9|TRBD1|TRBJ1-4|14|.
CASNSQGENEKLFF
TGTGCCAGCAACTCTCAGGGGGAGAATGAAAAACTGTTTTTT
>TRBV5-1|.|TRBJ2-2|14|.
CASSLGRGTGELFF
TGCGCCAGCAGCTTGGGGAGGGGCACCGGGGAGCTGTTTTTT
>TRBV6-6|TRBD2|TRBJ2-1|14|.
CASSYRSGGNEQFF
TGTGCCAGCAGTTACAGGAGCGGGGGTAATGAGCAGTTCTTC
>TRBV7-3|TRBD2|TRBJ2-1|15|.
CASSPTSGGYNEQFF
TGTGCCAGCAGCCCGACTAGCGGGGGCTACAATGAGCAGTTCTTC
>TRBV29-1|TRBD1|TRBJ1-5|14|.
CSVAETGSNQPQHF
TGCAGCGTGGCTGAGACAGGGAGCAATCAGCCCCAGCATTTT
>TRBV5-1|.|TRBJ1-1|13|.
CASSFGHDTEAFF
TGCGCCAGCAGCTTCGGACACGACACTGAAGCTTTCTTT
>TRBV5-1|TRBD1|TRBJ2-1|16|.
CASSATGGESYNEQFF
TGCGCCAGCAGCGCCACAGGGGGAGAGTCCTACAATGAGCAGTTCTTC
>TRBV19|.|TRBJ2-1|16|.
CASSIGPVPGRNEQFF
TGTGCCAGTAGTATAGGGCCGGTTCCGGGGAGGAATGAGCAGTTCTTC
>TRBV5-6|.|TRBJ1-5|16|.
CASSLYGQGRNQPQHF
TGTGCCAGCAGCTTGTACGGGCAGGGTCGGAATCAGCCCCAGCATTTT
>TRBV5-4|.|TRBJ1-4|15|.
CASSLDPGRDEKLFF
TGTGCCAGCAGTTTAGACCCAGGGAGGGATGAAAAACTGTTTTTT
>TRBV5-1|TRBD2|TRBJ2-5|13|.
CASFSGAQETQYF
TGCGCCAGCTTTAGCGGGGCCCAAGAGACCCAGTACTTC
>TRBV4-1|.|TRBJ1-2|14|many
CASSPGETNYGYTF
TGCGCCAGCAGCCCCGGGGAAACTAACTATGGCTACACCTTC
>TRBV4-3|.|TRBJ1-3|16|few
CASSQEGKGRKNTIYF
TGCGCCAGCAGCCAAGAGGGGAAGGGGCGGAAAAACACCATATATTTT
>TRBV4-2|TRBD2|TRBJ2-1|15|.
CASTTAGGDYNEQFF
TGTGCCAGCACCACGGCCGGGGGGGACTACAATGAGCAGTTCTTC
>TRBV6-2/TRBV6-3|.|TRBJ2-7|12|.
CASSYGPYEQYF
TGTGCCAGCAGTTACGGGCCATACGAGCAGTACTTC
>TRBV3-1/TRBV3-2|TRBD1|TRBJ2-7|14|.
CASSQPGTGGEQYF
TGTGCCAGCAGCCAACCCGGGACAGGGGGCGAGCAGTACTTC
>TRBV4-1|TRBD1|TRBJ1-4|18|.
CASSPRSGTGDTNEKLFF
TGCGCCAGCAGCCCCCGCTCGGGGACAGGGGACACTAATGAAAAACTGTTTTTT
>TRBV12-5|.|TRBJ1-2|15|.
CASGKGSPGWNGYTF
TGTGCTAGTGGTAAAGGTAGTCCAGGGTGGAATGGCTACACCTTC
>TRBV10-1|.|TRBJ1-1|13|once
CASQGNQNTEAFF
TGCGCCAGCCAGGGGAACCAGAACACTGAAGCTTTCTTT
>TRBV12-5|.|TRBJ1-3|14|once
CASGLGRAGNTIYF
TGTGCTAGTGGTTTGGGGAGAGCTGGGAACACCATATATTTT
>TRBV9|TRBD1|TRBJ1-2|16|.
CASSAIKTGGAGGYTF
TGTGCCAGCAGCGCAATAAAAACAGGGGGCGCGGGTGGCTACACCTTC
>TRBV6-5|TRBD2|TRBJ2-1|12|.
CASSYAGGEQFF
TGTGCCAGCAGTTACGCGGGAGGAGAGCAGTTCTTC
>TRBV28|.|TRBJ1-6|15|.
CASSTGQLYNSPLHF
TGTGCCAGCTCGACAGGACAATTATATAATTCACCCCTCCACTTT
>TRBV20-1|TRBD1|TRBJ1-2|14|.
CSASRQGTDYGYTF
TGCAGTGCTAGTAGACAGGGGACGGACTATGGCTACACCTTC
>TRBV5-1|TRBD1|TRBJ1-1|13|.
CASSIQTGDEAFF
TGCGCCAGCAGCATTCAGACAGGGGATGAAGCTTTCTTT
>TRBV4-3|.|TRBJ2-1|14|.
CASSQDSGEPEQFF
TGCGCCAGCAGCCAAGATTCGGGGGAGCCTGAGCAGTTCTTC
>TRBV12-3/TRBV12-4|.|TRBJ1-3|12|.
CASSLLRNTIYF
TGTGCCAGCAGTTTACTTCGAAACACCATATATTTT
>TRBV11-3|.|TRBJ2-1|18|.
CASSLVHPRDTSYNEQFF
TGTGCCAGCAGCTTAGTCCACCCTAGGGACACCTCCTACAATGAGCAGTTCTTC
>TRBV6-2/TRBV6-3|TRBD1|TRBJ1-2|11|.
CASSQGAGYTF
TGTGCCAGCAGTCAGGGGGCCGGCTACACCTTC
>TRBV9|.|TRBJ2-7|15|.
CASSVGPGKGYEQYF
TGTGCCAGCAGCGTAGGGCCGGGGAAAGGGTACGAGCAGTACTTC
>TRBV6-1|.|TRBJ1-3|14|.
CASSDGGSGNTIYF
TGTGCCAGCAGTGACGGGGGCTCTGGAAACACCATATATTTT